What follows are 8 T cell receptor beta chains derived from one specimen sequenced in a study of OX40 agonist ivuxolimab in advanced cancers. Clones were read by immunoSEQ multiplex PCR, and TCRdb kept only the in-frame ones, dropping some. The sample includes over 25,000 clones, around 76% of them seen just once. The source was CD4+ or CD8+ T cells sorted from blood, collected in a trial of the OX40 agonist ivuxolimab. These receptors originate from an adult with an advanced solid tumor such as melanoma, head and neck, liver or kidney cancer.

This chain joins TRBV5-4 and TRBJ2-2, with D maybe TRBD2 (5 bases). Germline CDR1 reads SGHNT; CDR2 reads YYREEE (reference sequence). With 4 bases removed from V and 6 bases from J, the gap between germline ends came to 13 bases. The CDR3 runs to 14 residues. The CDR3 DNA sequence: TGTGCCAGCAGCCAAGGACTTGGTGCCGGGGAGCTGTTTTTT. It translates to CASSQGLGAGELFF.

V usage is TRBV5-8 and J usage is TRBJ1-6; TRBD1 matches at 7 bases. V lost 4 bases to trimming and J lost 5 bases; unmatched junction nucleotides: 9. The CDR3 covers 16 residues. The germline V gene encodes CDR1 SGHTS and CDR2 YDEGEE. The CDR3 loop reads CASSPGNQGDNSPLHF. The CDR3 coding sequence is TGTGCCAGCAGCCCTGGCAACCAGGGGGATAATTCACCCCTCCACTTT.

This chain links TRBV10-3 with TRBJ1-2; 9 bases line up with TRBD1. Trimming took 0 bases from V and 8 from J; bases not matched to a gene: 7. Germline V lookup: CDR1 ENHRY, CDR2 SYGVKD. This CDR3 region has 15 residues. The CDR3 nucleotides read TGTGCCATCAGTGAGTCGACGGGACAGGGATGGGGCTACACCTTC. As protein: CAISESTGQGWGYTF.

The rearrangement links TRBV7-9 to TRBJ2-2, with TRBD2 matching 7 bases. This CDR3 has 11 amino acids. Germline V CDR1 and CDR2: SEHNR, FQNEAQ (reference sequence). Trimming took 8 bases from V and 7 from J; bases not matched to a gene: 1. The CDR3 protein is CASGEGGELFF. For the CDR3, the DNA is TGTGCCAGCGGGGAGGGCGGGGAGCTGTTTTTT.

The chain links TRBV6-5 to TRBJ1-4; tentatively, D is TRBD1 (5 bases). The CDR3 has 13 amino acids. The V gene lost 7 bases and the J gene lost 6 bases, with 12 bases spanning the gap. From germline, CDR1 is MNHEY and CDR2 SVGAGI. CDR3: CASTSPGDEKLFF. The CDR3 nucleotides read TGTGCCAGCACCTCCCCGGGGGATGAAAAACTGTTTTTT.

The CDR3 loop is CASSYAPGNTEAFF. The CDR3 DNA reads TGTGCCAGCAGTTACGCACCGGGGAACACTGAAGCTTTCTTT. V gene TRBV6-5 combines with J gene TRBJ1-1, with D unresolved. The V end lost 2 bases, the J end lost 1 base, and 8 bases lay between the germline ends. Germline V gene lookup returns CDR1 MNHEY and CDR2 SVGAGI. The CDR3 covers 14 residues.

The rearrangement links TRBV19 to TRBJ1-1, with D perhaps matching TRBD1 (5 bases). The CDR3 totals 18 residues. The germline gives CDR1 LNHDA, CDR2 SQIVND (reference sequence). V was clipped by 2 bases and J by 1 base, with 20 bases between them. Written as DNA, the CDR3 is TGTGCCAGTAGTATAATGTACGTCTCAAGGGGCCCGAACACTGAAGCTTTCTTT. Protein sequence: CASSIMYVSRGPNTEAFF. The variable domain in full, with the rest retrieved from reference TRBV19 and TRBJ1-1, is DGGITQSPKYLFRKEGQNVTLSCEQNLNHDAMYWYRQDPGQGLRLIYYSQIVNDFQKGDIAEGYSVSREKKESFPLTVTSAQKNPTAFYLCASSIMYVSRGPNTEAFFGQGTRLTVV.

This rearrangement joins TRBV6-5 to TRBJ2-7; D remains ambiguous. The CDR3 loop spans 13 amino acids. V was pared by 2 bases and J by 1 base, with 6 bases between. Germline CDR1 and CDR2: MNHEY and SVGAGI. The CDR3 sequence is CASSYLRSYEQYF. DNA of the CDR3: TGTGCCAGCAGTTACCTGCGTTCCTACGAGCAGTACTTC.